Below, 26 T cell receptor beta chains from the same sample are listed, as sequenced in a study of blood T cell repertoires in COVID-19. The method was immunoSEQ multiplex PCR; TCRdb's version includes in-frame clones alone and lacks a portion of them. The sample shows tens of thousands of clones, around 73% of them seen only once. The sequenced material came from peripheral blood. The receptors come from a man at least 80 years old with acute or convalescent COVID-19.

The chain employs TRBV12-3 or TRBV12-4 and TRBJ1-1, with TRBD1 identical over 10 bases. The CDR3 spans 13 residues. The ends lost 8 bases at V and 2 bases at J; junction bases unmatched: 2. This chain's CDR3 is CASRQGANTEAFF. As DNA, the CDR3 is TGTGCCAGCCGACAGGGGGCCAACACTGAAGCTTTCTTT.

The chain joins TRBV5-1 to TRBJ1-4; 10 bases are a match to TRBD1. The V gene end was trimmed by 4 bases and the J gene end by 8 bases; junction bases not matched to a gene: 5. Germline assignment: CDR1 SGHRS and CDR2 YFSETQ. The CDR3 length is 14 residues. The CDR3 bases are TGCGCCAGCAGCCTTCAGACAGGGGGCGAAAAACTGTTTTTT. Protein sequence: CASSLQTGGEKLFF.

This clone was recorded a few times. The chain couples TRBV30 to TRBJ1-2; D unclear. This CDR3 has 12 amino acids. V was shortened by 1 base and J by 5 bases, with 8 bases between the two germline ends. Looked up from germline, CDR1 is GTSNPN and CDR2 is SVGIG (reference sequence). The CDR3 here is CAWSGQQYGYTF. The CDR3, as DNA: TGTGCCTGGAGTGGGCAACAGTATGGCTACACCTTC.

This clone has a handful of counts. This chain links TRBV14 with TRBJ2-1; 8 nucleotides line up with TRBD1. CDR1 and CDR2 (germline): SGHDN, FVKESK. With V trimmed by 2 bases and J by 9 bases, 18 bases remained unmatched. CDR3 length: 18 residues. CDR3 sequence (DNA): TGTGCCAGCAGCCAACTTCGACAGGGGTTTCGGCCATCAGGTGAGCAGTTCTTC. Its translation is CASSQLRQGFRPSGEQFF.

CDR3: CASSLPYLPQHF. The DNA of the CDR3 is TGTGCCAGCAGCCTCCCCTATCTGCCCCAGCATTTT. The chain has TRBV28 and TRBJ1-5; no clear D. From germline, CDR1 is MDHEN and CDR2 SYDVKM. V was cut by 6 bases and J by 9 bases, with 12 bases left in between. This CDR3 comprises 12 residues.

The chain employs TRBV29-1 and TRBJ2-5, with 11 bases that match TRBD1. Germline V gene data show CDR1 as SQVTM and CDR2 as ANQGSEA. V was pared by 4 bases and J by 2 bases, with 9 bases of the junction left unmatched. The CDR3 sequence is 16 residues long. The CDR3 sequence: CSVVRGRDRGQETQYF. CDR3 coding DNA: TGCAGCGTTGTGCGTGGGAGGGACAGGGGGCAAGAGACCCAGTACTTC.

V and J are TRBV6-2 or TRBV6-3 and TRBJ2-1, with 12 bases lining up with TRBD2. CDR1 is MNHEY and CDR2 is SVGEGT in the germline V gene. This CDR3 comprises 16 residues. The J segment lost 8 bases and the V segment lost 3 bases, leaving 8 bases of the junction unmatched. Here the CDR3 reads CASSYPLAGGPDEQFF. DNA for the CDR3: TGTGCCAGCAGTTATCCGCTAGCGGGGGGGCCGGATGAGCAGTTCTTC.

The V gene is TRBV2, the J gene TRBJ1-4, with 7 bases lining up with TRBD1. The CDR3 has 13 residues. The germline gives CDR1 SNHLY, CDR2 FYNNEI. J was trimmed by 8 bases and V by 4 bases; bases with no gene match: 4. This CDR3 is CASSGQGSEKLFF. CDR3 nucleotides: TGTGCCAGCAGTGGACAGGGATCCGAAAAACTGTTTTTT.

The V and J genes are TRBV4-1 and TRBJ1-2; D ambiguous. Trimming took 4 bases from V and 0 from J, leaving 9 bases between them. The CDR3 consists of 14 residues. The germline V gene has CDR1 MGHRA and CDR2 YSYEKL. CDR3 sequence (DNA): TGCGCCAGCAGCCCCTTCGGGGCTAACTATGGCTACACCTTC. Translation: CASSPFGANYGYTF.

The CDR3 DNA sequence: TGCAGTGCTAGTTCCGTAGAGACCCAGTACTTC. It is translated as CSASSVETQYF. The chain is built from TRBV20-1 and TRBJ2-5; no reliable D call. Germline V gene lookup returns CDR1 DFQATT and CDR2 SNEGSKA (reference sequence). This CDR3 spans 11 amino acids. The V and J ends lost 3 bases and 4 bases respectively, with 6 bases between them.

The rearrangement uses TRBV6-4 and TRBJ2-1; tentatively, D is TRBD2 (5 bases). Germline V gene sequence: CDR1 MRHNA, CDR2 SNTAGT. The CDR3 is made up of 14 amino acids. Between the trimmed V and J ends, which lost 5 bases and 0 bases, there was a span of 8 bases. The CDR3 here is CASSNGNSYNEQFF. The CDR3 DNA is TGTGCCAGCAGTAACGGGAACTCCTACAATGAGCAGTTCTTC.

The CDR3 region has the DNA TGTGCCAGCAGCAGTAGCGGGGGGACTAACACAGATACGCAGTATTTT. Translation: CASSSSGGTNTDTQYF. The chain uses TRBV7-6 and TRBJ2-3, with 10 bases that match TRBD2. CDR3 length: 16 residues. With 5 bases clipped from V and 2 bases from J, the junction kept 7 bases outside the gene matches. The germline V gene has CDR1 SGHVS and CDR2 FNYEAQ.

This chain connects TRBV27 to TRBJ1-6, with 7 bases matching TRBD1. Germline assignment: CDR1 MNHEY and CDR2 SMNVEV (reference sequence). Trimming cost V 5 bases and J 4 bases; bases outside gene matches: 14. CDR3 length: 18 amino acids. CDR3 coding DNA: TGTGCCAGCAGTCTCAATTACAGGGGCCATGAATATAATTCACCCCTCCACTTT. Translation gives CASSLNYRGHEYNSPLHF.

This chain links TRBV5-1 with TRBJ2-7; 10 bases align to TRBD1. The CDR3 runs to 15 residues. The ends lost 4 bases at V and 5 bases at J; junction bases unmatched: 9. Germline CDR1 reads SGHRS; CDR2 reads YFSETQ. DNA for the CDR3: TGCGCCAGCAGCCCCTCGGGACAGGGGACCCACGAGCAGTACTTC. Translated: CASSPSGQGTHEQYF.

The V call is TRBV7-9, the J call TRBJ1-4; D unresolved. The germline V gene encodes CDR1 SEHNR and CDR2 FQNEAQ (reference sequence). This CDR3 has 15 residues. V lost 4 bases and J lost 7, with 16 bases in between. CDR3 residues: CASSSGRYGGEKLFF. CDR3 coding DNA: TGTGCCAGCAGCTCCGGACGGTACGGAGGTGAAAAACTGTTTTTT.

This clone was counted between two and nine times. The chain combines TRBV7-8 with TRBJ2-1; 9 nucleotides match TRBD2. The CDR3 has 16 amino acids. Germline V lookup: CDR1 SGHVS, CDR2 FQNEAQ. V was clipped by 3 bases and J by 3 bases; unmatched bases: 6. The CDR3 coding sequence is TGTGCCAGCAGCTTTTTAGCGGGGGTCTTCTACAATGAGCAGTTCTTC. Protein product: CASSFLAGVFYNEQFF.

The chain carries TRBV9 and TRBJ2-7; D is undetermined. The CDR3 totals 14 residues. Trimming pared 0 bases from V and 0 bases from J, leaving 7 bases between. Germline V CDR1 and CDR2: SGDLS, YYNGEE. This CDR3 is CASSVAEASYEQYF. Written as DNA, the CDR3 is TGTGCCAGCAGCGTAGCTGAAGCCTCCTACGAGCAGTACTTC.

The J gene is TRBJ1-1, the V gene TRBV3-1 (or the pseudogene TRBV3-2); D uncertain. This CDR3 comprises 17 residues. CDR1 is LGHDT and CDR2 is YNNKEL in the germline V gene (reference sequence). Between the trimmed V and J ends, which lost 4 bases and 5 bases, there was a span of 23 bases. CDR3 sequence (DNA): TGTGCCAGCAGCCGCAACGGGCAGTTTGAAGGGAGAACTGAAGCTTTCTTT. Translated: CASSRNGQFEGRTEAFF.

The CDR3 bases are TGTGCCAGCTCTGACGGGGCGGGGGGGCTCGATGAGCAGTTCTTC. Translating gives CASSDGAGGLDEQFF. This rearrangement joins TRBV21-1 to TRBJ2-1; TRBD2 reflects the table's D call only, with no check against the DNA. TRBV21-1 represents a pseudogene. This CDR3 is 15 amino acids long.

The chain carries TRBV7-2 and TRBJ2-4; a possible D gene is TRBD2 (5 bases). Germline V gene lookup returns CDR1 SGHTA and CDR2 FQGNSA. The CDR3 is made up of 16 amino acids. V gave up 2 bases and J gave up 8 bases, with 19 bases separating them. CDR3 loop: CASSLSEPGRRDIQYF. In DNA, the CDR3 is TGTGCCAGCAGCTTAAGTGAGCCAGGCAGGCGGGACATTCAGTACTTC.

The chain links TRBV6-6 to TRBJ1-6; D gene ambiguous. Germline V lookup: CDR1 MNHNY, CDR2 SVGAGI (reference sequence). The germline V and J ends were trimmed by 2 bases and 12 bases, with 11 bases remaining between them. The CDR3 extends over 13 amino acids. The chain's CDR3 is CASSYRDGEPLHF. The CDR3, as DNA: TGTGCCAGCAGTTACCGAGACGGGGAACCCCTCCACTTT.

The rearrangement uses TRBV2 and TRBJ2-1; 13 nucleotides line up with TRBD2. V shed 4 bases and J 2 bases; nucleotides not matched to a gene: 5. There are 17 residues in the CDR3. Germline V gives CDR1 SNHLY, CDR2 FYNNEI. The CDR3 sequence is CASSGLAGGHAYNEQFF. The DNA of the CDR3 is TGTGCCAGCAGTGGACTAGCGGGGGGCCACGCCTACAATGAGCAGTTCTTC.

The V call is TRBV11-3, the J call TRBJ2-3; 13 bases match TRBD2. The germline gives CDR1 SGHNT, CDR2 YENEEA. This CDR3 spans 16 amino acids. V trimming: 4 bases; J trimming: 2 bases; junction bases outside the gene matches: 3. The CDR3 loop reads CASSWGLAGNTDTQYF. DNA for the CDR3: TGTGCCAGCAGCTGGGGACTAGCGGGGAACACAGATACGCAGTATTTT.

This sequence joins TRBV25-1 and TRBJ2-2, with a tentative D call TRBD1 (6 bases). Trimming took 4 bases from V and 2 from J, leaving 17 bases between them. Germline CDR1 is MGHDK and CDR2 is SYGVNS. This CDR3 comprises 17 residues. The CDR3 nucleotides read TGTGCCAGCAGTGTTCTCACCGGGACAAAAAACACCGGGGAGCTGTTTTTT. Encoded protein: CASSVLTGTKNTGELFF.

This chain joins TRBV10-3 and TRBJ2-6, with TRBD1 matching 8 bases. The CDR3 runs to 18 residues. Germline V CDR1 and CDR2: ENHRY, SYGVKD. V shed 8 bases and J 0 bases; nucleotides not matched to a gene: 12. DNA for the CDR3: TGTGCCATCCGTCCCGGGACAGGCGAAAGCTCTGGGGCCAACGTCCTGACTTTC. Translation: CAIRPGTGESSGANVLTF.

The chain combines TRBV29-1 with TRBJ2-5; D is ambiguous. The germline V gene encodes CDR1 SQVTM and CDR2 ANQGSEA. The V and J ends lost 7 bases and 1 base respectively, with 10 bases between them. CDR3 length equals 12 residues. The CDR3 bases are TGCAGCGGTCACAATTTCCAAGAGACCCAGTACTTC. Its protein is CSGHNFQETQYF. The full variable domain, with the rest looked up from reference TRBV29-1 and TRBJ2-5, is SAVISQKPSRDICQRGTSLTIQCQVDSQVTMMFWYRQQPGQSLTLIATANQGSEATYESGFVIDKFPISRPNLTFSTLTVSNMSPEDSSIYLCSGHNFQETQYFGPGTRLLVL.